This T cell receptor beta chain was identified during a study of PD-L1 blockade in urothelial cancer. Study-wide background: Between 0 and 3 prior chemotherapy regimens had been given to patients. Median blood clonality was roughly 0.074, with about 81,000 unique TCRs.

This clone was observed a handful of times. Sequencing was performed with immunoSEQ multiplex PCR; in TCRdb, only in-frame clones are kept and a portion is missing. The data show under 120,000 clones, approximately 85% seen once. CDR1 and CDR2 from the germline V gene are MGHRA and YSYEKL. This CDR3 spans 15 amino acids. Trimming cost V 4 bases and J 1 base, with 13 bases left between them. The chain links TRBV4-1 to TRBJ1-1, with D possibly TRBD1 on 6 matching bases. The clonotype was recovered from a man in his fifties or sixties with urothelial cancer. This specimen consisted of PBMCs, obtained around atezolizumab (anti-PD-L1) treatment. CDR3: CASSLNRVGNTEAFF. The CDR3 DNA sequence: TGCGCCAGCAGCCTAAACAGGGTCGGGAACACTGAAGCTTTCTTT.